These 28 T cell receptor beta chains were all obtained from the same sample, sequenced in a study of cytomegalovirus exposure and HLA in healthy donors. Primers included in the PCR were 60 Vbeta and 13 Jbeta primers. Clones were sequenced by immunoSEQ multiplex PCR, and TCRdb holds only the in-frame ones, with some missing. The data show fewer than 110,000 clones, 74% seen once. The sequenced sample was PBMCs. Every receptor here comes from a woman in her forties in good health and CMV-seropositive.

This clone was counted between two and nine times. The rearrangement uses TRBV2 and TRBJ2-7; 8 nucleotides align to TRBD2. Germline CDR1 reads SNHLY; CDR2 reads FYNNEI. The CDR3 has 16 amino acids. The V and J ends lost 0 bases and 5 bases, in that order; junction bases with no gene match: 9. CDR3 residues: CASSEARTSPFHEQYF. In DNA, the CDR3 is TGTGCCAGCAGTGAAGCAAGGACTAGCCCCTTTCACGAGCAGTACTTC.

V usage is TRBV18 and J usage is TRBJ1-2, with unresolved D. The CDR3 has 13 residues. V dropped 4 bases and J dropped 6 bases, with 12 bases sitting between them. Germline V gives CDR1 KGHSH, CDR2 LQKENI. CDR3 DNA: TGTGCCAGCTCACGGACCCAGAGGGATGGCTACACCTTC. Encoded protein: CASSRTQRDGYTF. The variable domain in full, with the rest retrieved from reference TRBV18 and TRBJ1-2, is NAGVMQNPRHLVRRRGQEARLRCSPMKGHSHVYWYRQLPEEGLKFMVYLQKENIIDESGMPKERFSAEFPKEGPSILRIQQVVRGDSAAYFCASSRTQRDGYTFGSGTRLTVV.

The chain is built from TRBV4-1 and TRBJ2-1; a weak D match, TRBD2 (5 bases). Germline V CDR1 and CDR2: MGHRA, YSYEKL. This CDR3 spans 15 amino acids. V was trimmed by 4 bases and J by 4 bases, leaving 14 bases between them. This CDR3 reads CASSLLGGPYNEQFF. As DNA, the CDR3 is TGCGCCAGCAGCCTACTAGGCGGACCATACAATGAGCAGTTCTTC.

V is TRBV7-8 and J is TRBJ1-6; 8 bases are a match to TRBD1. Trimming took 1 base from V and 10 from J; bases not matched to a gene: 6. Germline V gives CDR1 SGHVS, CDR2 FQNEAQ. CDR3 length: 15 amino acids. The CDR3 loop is CASSLVRGRGSPLHF. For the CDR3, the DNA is TGTGCCAGCAGCTTAGTCAGGGGGCGTGGGTCACCCCTCCACTTT.

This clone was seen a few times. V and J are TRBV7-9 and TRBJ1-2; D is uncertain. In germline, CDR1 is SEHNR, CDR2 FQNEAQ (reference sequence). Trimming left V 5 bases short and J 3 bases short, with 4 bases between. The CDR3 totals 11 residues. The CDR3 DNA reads TGTGCCAGCAGCGGCTACTATGGCTACACCTTC. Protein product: CASSGYYGYTF. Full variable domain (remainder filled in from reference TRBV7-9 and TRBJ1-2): DTGVSQNPRHKITKRGQNVTFRCDPISEHNRLYWYRQTLGQGPEFLTYFQNEAQLEKSRLLSDRFSAERPKGSFSTLEIQRTEQGDSAMYLCASSGYYGYTFGSGTRLTVV.

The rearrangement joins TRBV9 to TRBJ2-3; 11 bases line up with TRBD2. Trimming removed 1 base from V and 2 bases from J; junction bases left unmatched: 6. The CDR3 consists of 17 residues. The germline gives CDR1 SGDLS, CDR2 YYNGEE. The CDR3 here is CASSVIGGLAATDTQYF. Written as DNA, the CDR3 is TGTGCCAGCAGCGTAATAGGGGGACTAGCGGCCACAGATACGCAGTATTTT.

CDR3 region: CASSLDQGAYQPQHF. CDR3 in DNA: TGCGCCAGCAGCTTGGACCAGGGGGCCTATCAGCCCCAGCATTTT. The V gene is TRBV5-1, the J gene TRBJ1-5, with 8 positions matching TRBD1. The J segment lost 5 bases and the V segment lost 0 bases, leaving 4 bases of the junction unmatched. The V gene's germline CDR1 is SGHRS and CDR2 YFSETQ. This CDR3 is 15 amino acids long.

CDR3 protein: CASSGTGGNQPQHF. The CDR3 region has the DNA TGTGCCAGCAGTGGGACAGGGGGGAATCAGCCCCAGCATTTT. This sequence joins TRBV27 and TRBJ1-5; 11 bases line up with TRBD1. The CDR3 has 14 amino acids. Trimming at V came to 5 bases and at J to 4 bases, leaving 1 base not matched to a gene. The germline V gene has CDR1 MNHEY and CDR2 SMNVEV (reference sequence).

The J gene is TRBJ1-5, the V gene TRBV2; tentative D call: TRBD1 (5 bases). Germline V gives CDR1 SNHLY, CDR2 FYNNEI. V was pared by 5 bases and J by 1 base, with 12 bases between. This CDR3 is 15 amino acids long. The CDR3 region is CASSTGRESNQPQHF. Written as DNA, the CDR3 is TGTGCCAGCAGTACGGGGCGGGAAAGCAATCAGCCCCAGCATTTT.

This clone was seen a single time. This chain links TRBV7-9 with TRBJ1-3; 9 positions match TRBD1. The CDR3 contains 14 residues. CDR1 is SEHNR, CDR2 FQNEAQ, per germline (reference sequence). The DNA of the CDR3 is TGTGGTGCTATGGGACAGGGCTCTGGAAACACCATATATTTT. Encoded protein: CGAMGQGSGNTIYF.

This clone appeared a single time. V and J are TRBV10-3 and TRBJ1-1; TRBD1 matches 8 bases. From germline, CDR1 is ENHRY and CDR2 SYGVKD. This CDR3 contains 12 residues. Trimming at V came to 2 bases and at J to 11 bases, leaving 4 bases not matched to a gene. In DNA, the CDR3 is TGTGCCATCAGTGAGCCACAGGGGGATGCTTTCTTT. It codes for CAISEPQGDAFF.

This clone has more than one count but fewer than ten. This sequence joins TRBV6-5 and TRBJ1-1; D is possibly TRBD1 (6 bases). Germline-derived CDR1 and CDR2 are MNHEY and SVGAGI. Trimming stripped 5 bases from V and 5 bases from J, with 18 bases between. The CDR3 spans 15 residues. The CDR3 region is CASSTLQGRRTEAFF. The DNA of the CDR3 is TGTGCCAGCAGTACCCTACAGGGTAGGAGGACTGAAGCTTTCTTT.

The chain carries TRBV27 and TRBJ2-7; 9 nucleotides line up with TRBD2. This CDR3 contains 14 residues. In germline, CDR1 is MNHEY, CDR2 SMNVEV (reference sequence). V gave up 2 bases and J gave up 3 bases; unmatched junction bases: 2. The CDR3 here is CASSLMTSGYEQYF. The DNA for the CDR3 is TGTGCCAGCAGTTTAATGACTAGCGGCTACGAGCAGTACTTC.

The CDR3 loop reads CASTDWTGGNTEAFF. For the CDR3, the DNA is TGTGCCAGCACCGATTGGACAGGGGGGAACACTGAAGCTTTCTTT. V and J are TRBV11-2 and TRBJ1-1; 10 bases line up with TRBD1. The CDR3 is made up of 15 amino acids. V dropped 7 bases and J dropped 1; count of bases not matched to a gene: 6. CDR1 SGHAT and CDR2 FQNNGV come from the germline V gene.

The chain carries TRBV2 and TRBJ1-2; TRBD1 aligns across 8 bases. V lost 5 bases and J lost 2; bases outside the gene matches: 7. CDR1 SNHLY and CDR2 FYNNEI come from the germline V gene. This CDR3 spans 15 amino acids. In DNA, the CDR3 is TGTGCCAGCAGTAACGGACAGGGAAGGAACTATGGCTACACCTTC. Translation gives CASSNGQGRNYGYTF.

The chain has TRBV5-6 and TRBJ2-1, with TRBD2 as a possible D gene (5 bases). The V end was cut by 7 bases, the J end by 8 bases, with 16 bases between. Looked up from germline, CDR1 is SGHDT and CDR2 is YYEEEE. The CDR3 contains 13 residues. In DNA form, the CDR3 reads TGTGCCAGCGAAGGGTCGGGAACTTATGAGCAGTTCTTC. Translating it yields CASEGSGTYEQFF. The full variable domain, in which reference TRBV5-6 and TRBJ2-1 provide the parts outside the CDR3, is DAGVTQSPTHLIKTRGQQVTLRCSPKSGHDTVSWYQQALGQGPQFIFQYYEEEERQRGNFPDRFSGHQFPNYSSELNVNALLLGDSALYLCASEGSGTYEQFFGPGTRLTVL.

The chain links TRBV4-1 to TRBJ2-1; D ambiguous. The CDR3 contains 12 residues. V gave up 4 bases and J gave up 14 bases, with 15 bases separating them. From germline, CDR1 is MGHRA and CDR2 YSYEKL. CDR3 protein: CASSRAASSKFF. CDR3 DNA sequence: TGCGCCAGCAGCCGGGCTGCATCATCAAAGTTCTTC.

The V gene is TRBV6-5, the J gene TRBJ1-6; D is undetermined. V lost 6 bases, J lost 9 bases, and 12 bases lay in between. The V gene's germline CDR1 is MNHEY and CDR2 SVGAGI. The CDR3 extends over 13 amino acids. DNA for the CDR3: TGTGCCAGCAGCCCCGTCTTTAGTTCACCCCTCCACTTT. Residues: CASSPVFSSPLHF.

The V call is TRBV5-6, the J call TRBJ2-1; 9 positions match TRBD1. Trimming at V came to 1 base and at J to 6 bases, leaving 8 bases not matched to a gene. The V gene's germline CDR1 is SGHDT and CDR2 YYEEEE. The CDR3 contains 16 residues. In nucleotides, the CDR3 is TGTGCCAGCAGCTTGAAAGGGACAGGGATCGCCAATGAGCAGTTCTTC. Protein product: CASSLKGTGIANEQFF.

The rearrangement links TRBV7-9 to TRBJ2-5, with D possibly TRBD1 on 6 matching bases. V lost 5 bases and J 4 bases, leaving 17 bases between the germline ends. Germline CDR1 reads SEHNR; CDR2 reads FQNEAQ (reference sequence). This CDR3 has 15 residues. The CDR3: CASSPLTMGAETQYF. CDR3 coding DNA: TGTGCCAGCAGCCCCCTAACCATGGGGGCAGAGACCCAGTACTTC.

Written as DNA, the CDR3 is TGTGCCAGCAGCCAAGCCCGAAGTATACAGTATAATTCACCCCTCCACTTT. Residues: CASSQARSIQYNSPLHF. The chain is built from TRBV4-2 and TRBJ1-6; D ambiguous. V lost 1 base and J lost 4, with 14 bases in between. The germline gives CDR1 LGHNA, CDR2 YNFKEQ. This CDR3 has 17 residues.

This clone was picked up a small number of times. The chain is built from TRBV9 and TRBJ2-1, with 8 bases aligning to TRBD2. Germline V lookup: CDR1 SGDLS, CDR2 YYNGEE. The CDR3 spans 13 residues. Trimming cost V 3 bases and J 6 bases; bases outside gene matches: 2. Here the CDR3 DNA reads TGTGCCAGCAGCGGCCGGGGGGGCAATGAGCAGTTCTTC. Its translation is CASSGRGGNEQFF.

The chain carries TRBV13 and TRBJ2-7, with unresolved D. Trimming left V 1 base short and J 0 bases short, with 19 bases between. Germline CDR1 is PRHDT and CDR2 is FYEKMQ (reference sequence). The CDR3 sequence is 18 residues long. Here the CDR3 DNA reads TGTGCCAGCAGCTTAGTCTCTAGGTTCCCAGTTAGCTCCTACGAGCAGTACTTC. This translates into CASSLVSRFPVSSYEQYF.

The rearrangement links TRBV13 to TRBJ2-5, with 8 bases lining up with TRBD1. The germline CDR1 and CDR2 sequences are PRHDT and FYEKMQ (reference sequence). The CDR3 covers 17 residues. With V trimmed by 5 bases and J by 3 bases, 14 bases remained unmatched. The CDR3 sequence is CASSHVGQGRLEETQYF. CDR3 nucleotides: TGTGCCAGCAGCCACGTCGGACAGGGAAGGTTAGAAGAGACCCAGTACTTC.

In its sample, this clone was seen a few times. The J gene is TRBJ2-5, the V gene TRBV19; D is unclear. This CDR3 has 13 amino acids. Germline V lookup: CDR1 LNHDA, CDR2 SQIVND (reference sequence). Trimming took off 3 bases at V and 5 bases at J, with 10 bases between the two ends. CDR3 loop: CASSMGRWETQYF. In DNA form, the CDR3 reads TGTGCCAGTAGTATGGGCAGGTGGGAGACCCAGTACTTC.

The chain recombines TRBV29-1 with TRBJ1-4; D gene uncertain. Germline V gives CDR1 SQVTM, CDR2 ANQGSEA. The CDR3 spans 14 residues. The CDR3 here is CRADGLIVGEKLFF. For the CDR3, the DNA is TGCAGGGCCGATGGACTTATCGTCGGAGAAAAACTGTTTTTT.

CDR3 amino acids: CASRIPSGREQYF. The CDR3, as DNA: TGTGCCAGCAGAATCCCTTCCGGTCGCGAGCAGTACTTC. The gene calls are TRBV6-5 and TRBJ2-7; D is ambiguous. V was trimmed by 6 bases and J by 6 bases, leaving 15 bases between them. The CDR3 is made up of 13 amino acids. Germline CDR1 and CDR2: MNHEY and SVGAGI.

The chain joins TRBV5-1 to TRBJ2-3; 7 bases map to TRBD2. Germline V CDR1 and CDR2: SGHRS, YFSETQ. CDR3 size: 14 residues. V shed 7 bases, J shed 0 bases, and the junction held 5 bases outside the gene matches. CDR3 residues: CASYPGGSTDTQYF. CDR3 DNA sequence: TGCGCCAGCTACCCCGGGGGGAGCACAGATACGCAGTATTTT.